The 25 T cell receptor beta chains presented below share a single source sample, sequenced in a study of somatic mutations in cytotoxic T cells in rheumatoid arthritis. The table came from immunoSEQ multiplex PCR; TCRdb's copy has only in-frame clones and leaves some out. Among about 16,000 clones listed, about four fifths were seen once. The sequencing input was CD8+ T cells sorted from blood. The receptors derive from an adult with rheumatoid arthritis.

This clone was detected a few times. This chain uses TRBV2 with TRBJ2-7; 11 nucleotides match TRBD2. This CDR3 spans 13 amino acids. Germline V gives CDR1 SNHLY, CDR2 FYNNEI. J was trimmed by 6 bases and V by 6 bases; bases with no gene match: 4. The CDR3 spells CASRASGGLEQYF. In DNA, the CDR3 is TGTGCCAGCAGGGCTAGCGGGGGGCTCGAGCAGTACTTC.

This clone was observed a single time. V gene TRBV6-1 combines with J gene TRBJ1-1; D not certain. The CDR3 spans 11 residues. V dropped 3 bases and J dropped 5 bases, with 4 bases sitting between them. CDR1 and CDR2 (germline): MNHNS, SASEGT. The CDR3: CASSDRTEAFF. The CDR3 DNA sequence: TGTGCCAGCAGTGACAGGACTGAAGCTTTCTTT.

The chain is built from TRBV2 and TRBJ2-7; 8 bases match TRBD2. The germline gives CDR1 SNHLY, CDR2 FYNNEI. CDR3 length: 15 amino acids. V gave up 3 bases and J gave up 3 bases; unmatched junction bases: 7. CDR3 region: CASSESGGAVYEQYF. In DNA form, the CDR3 reads TGTGCCAGCAGTGAGTCGGGGGGGGCCGTCTACGAGCAGTACTTC.

V and J are TRBV27 and TRBJ2-7; the D is unclear. Germline CDR1 MNHEY, CDR2 SMNVEV (reference sequence). The V gene lost 0 bases and the J gene lost 0 bases, with 15 bases spanning the gap. The CDR3 runs to 17 residues. The CDR3 DNA reads TGTGCCAGCAGTTTATCGAGTGTTGAACCCGTCTCCTACGAGCAGTACTTC. Encoded protein: CASSLSSVEPVSYEQYF.

The chain uses TRBV12-5 and TRBJ1-5; D uncertain. V lost 6 bases, J lost 6 bases, and 15 bases lay in between. Germline V lookup: CDR1 LGHNT, CDR2 FRNRAP. The CDR3 spans 14 residues. The CDR3 here is CASGRDGWGQPQHF. Here the CDR3 DNA reads TGTGCTAGTGGACGCGACGGGTGGGGTCAGCCCCAGCATTTT.

The chain employs TRBV30 and TRBJ2-1; D not resolved. Germline loops: CDR1 GTSNPN, CDR2 SVGIG (reference sequence). The CDR3 has 14 residues. Trimming stripped 3 bases from V and 1 base from J, with 10 bases between. The CDR3 sequence: CAWSRTLSYNEQFF. The CDR3 DNA follows: TGTGCCTGGAGCCGAACATTGTCCTACAATGAGCAGTTCTTC.

The chain combines TRBV10-2 with TRBJ2-7; no definite D call. The germline gives CDR1 WSHSY, CDR2 SAAADI. Trimming pared 8 bases from V and 4 bases from J, leaving 6 bases between. The CDR3 is 10 residues long. The DNA for the CDR3 is TGCGCCAGCTCCGGGTACGAGCAGTACTTC. Encoded protein: CASSGYEQYF.

The V call is TRBV29-1, the J call TRBJ2-7; D could derive from TRBD1 or TRBD2 (5 bases each). Trimming left V 1 base short and J 7 bases short, with 17 bases between. The germline CDR1 and CDR2 sequences are SQVTM and ANQGSEA. The CDR3 runs 14 residues. In DNA, the CDR3 is TGCAGCGTTGAAGGGGCGAAGGGGAGCACAGAGCAGTACTTC. This codes for CSVEGAKGSTEQYF.

The V gene is TRBV11-2, the J gene TRBJ2-5; the match to TRBD1 covers 7 bases. V dropped 0 bases and J dropped 4; count of bases not matched to a gene: 8. The CDR3 is 16 residues long. CDR1 SGHAT and CDR2 FQNNGV come from the germline V gene. CDR3 sequence: CASSLEGTESLETQYF. The CDR3 DNA reads TGTGCCAGCAGCTTAGAAGGGACAGAGTCGTTAGAGACCCAGTACTTC.

The CDR3 sequence is CAWSVLEIYGYTF. The CDR3 coding sequence is TGTGCCTGGAGTGTATTGGAGATCTATGGCTACACCTTC. V usage is TRBV30 and J usage is TRBJ1-2, with D uncertain. The CDR3 consists of 13 residues. The ends were cut back, 0 bases at V and 4 bases at J, with 9 bases in the middle. CDR1 and CDR2 (germline): GTSNPN, SVGIG (reference sequence).

This clone has a handful of counts. The chain couples TRBV19 to TRBJ2-1; 7 bases line up with TRBD1. This CDR3 is 15 amino acids long. Trimming removed 5 bases from V and 7 bases from J; junction bases left unmatched: 11. From germline, CDR1 is LNHDA and CDR2 SQIVND (reference sequence). This CDR3 reads CASSRQGSGGNEQFF. In nucleotides, the CDR3 is TGTGCCAGTAGTCGACAGGGAAGCGGAGGAAATGAGCAGTTCTTC.

With regard to this clone: This specimen includes other DNA sequences encoding the same CDR3. The chain joins TRBV2 to TRBJ2-2; no clear D. Germline V gene data show CDR1 as SNHLY and CDR2 as FYNNEI. V dropped 4 bases and J dropped 4 bases, with 13 bases sitting between them. The CDR3 consists of 15 residues. This CDR3 reads CASSGSWTSTGELFF. DNA of the CDR3: TGTGCCAGCAGTGGATCTTGGACCTCCACCGGGGAGCTGTTTTTT. Full variable domain (outside the CDR3, taken from reference TRBV2 and TRBJ2-2): EPEVTQTPSHQVTQMGQEVILRCVPISNHLYFYWYRQILGQKVEFLVSFYNNEISEKSEIFDDQFSVERPDGSNFTLKIRSTKLEDSAMYFCASSGSWTSTGELFFGEGSRLTVL.

The V call is TRBV30, the J call TRBJ1-2; D uncertain. The V and J ends lost 3 bases and 4 bases respectively, with 9 bases between them. Germline values: CDR1 GTSNPN, CDR2 SVGIG (reference sequence). This CDR3 spans 12 amino acids. CDR3 sequence: CAWSESLYGYTF. The CDR3 nucleotides read TGTGCCTGGAGCGAGAGCCTCTATGGCTACACCTTC.

V gene TRBV9 combines with J gene TRBJ1-2; tentative D call: TRBD1 (6 bases). Trimming stripped 0 bases from V and 1 base from J, with 13 bases between. CDR1 SGDLS and CDR2 YYNGEE come from the germline V gene. CDR3 length equals 16 residues. In DNA, the CDR3 is TGTGCCAGCAGCGTAGTTGAGACAGGATTTAACTATGGCTACACCTTC. This translates into CASSVVETGFNYGYTF.

The V and J genes are TRBV6-6 and TRBJ1-6; TRBD1 might be the D (5 bases). Germline CDR1 reads MNHNY; CDR2 reads SVGAGI (reference sequence). Trimming shortened V by 7 bases and J by 3 bases, and 7 bases separated the two germline ends. The CDR3 is 13 amino acids. CDR3 DNA: TGTGCCAGCAAGGGGTTCTATAATTCACCCCTCCACTTT. This translates into CASKGFYNSPLHF.

The chain recombines TRBV27 with TRBJ2-3; 7 nucleotides agree with TRBD2. The CDR3 spans 18 residues. V lost 0 bases to trimming and J lost 3 bases; unmatched junction nucleotides: 12. Germline lookup yields CDR1 MNHEY and CDR2 SMNVEV (reference sequence). CDR3 bases: TGTGCCAGCAGTTTATCCCCCGGGTTGCGGGGGTCGACAGATACGCAGTATTTT. Translating it yields CASSLSPGLRGSTDTQYF.

The rearrangement links TRBV29-1 to TRBJ2-5; D is uncertain. The V end lost 6 bases, the J end lost 7 bases, and 18 bases lay between the germline ends. The CDR3 loop spans 13 amino acids. Germline values: CDR1 SQVTM, CDR2 ANQGSEA. The CDR3 DNA reads TGCAGCGTCGGGTGGTCTGAAACGGGGACCCAGTACTTC. It translates to CSVGWSETGTQYF. The complete variable domain, with remaining parts taken from reference TRBV29-1 and TRBJ2-5, reads SAVISQKPSRDICQRGTSLTIQCQVDSQVTMMFWYRQQPGQSLTLIATANQGSEATYESGFVIDKFPISRPNLTFSTLTVSNMSPEDSSIYLCSVGWSETGTQYFGPGTRLLVL.

The chain combines TRBV19 with TRBJ1-4; D remains unclear. This CDR3 has 13 amino acids. CDR1 and CDR2 (germline): LNHDA, SQIVND (reference sequence). V was clipped by 4 bases and J by 6 bases, with 9 bases between them. CDR3 residues: CASSTPGHEKLFF. Written as DNA, the CDR3 is TGTGCCAGTAGTACCCCCGGTCATGAAAAACTGTTTTTT.

This clone appeared a few times. V is TRBV11-3 and J is TRBJ2-7, with a possible D match to TRBD2 (5 bases). The CDR3 covers 13 residues. Germline CDR1 is SGHNT and CDR2 is YENEEA. Between the trimmed V and J ends, which lost 2 bases and 5 bases, there was a span of 10 bases. The DNA for the CDR3 is TGTGCCAGCAGCTTATCACCCGGGGACGAGCAGTACTTC. This encodes CASSLSPGDEQYF.

The genes are TRBV30 and TRBJ2-3, with D possibly matching TRBD1 (5 bases). This CDR3 is built from 15 residues. Per the germline V gene, CDR1 is GTSNPN and CDR2 is SVGIG (reference sequence). The V gene lost 4 bases and the J gene lost 1 base, with 15 bases spanning the gap. CDR3 sequence (DNA): TGTGCCTGGACCCTTAAGGGGTTGGGCACAGATACGCAGTATTTT. It translates to CAWTLKGLGTDTQYF.

This sequence joins TRBV9 and TRBJ1-1; 10 positions match TRBD1. The J segment lost 6 bases and the V segment lost 4 bases, leaving 6 bases of the junction unmatched. The V gene's germline CDR1 is SGDLS and CDR2 YYNGEE. The CDR3 is 14 amino acids. CDR3 bases: TGTGCCAGCAGCCTGGACAGGGGGATGGCTGAAGCTTTCTTT. This sequence encodes CASSLDRGMAEAFF.

V is TRBV4-1 and J is TRBJ1-2, with D maybe TRBD1 (6 bases). The V end was cut by 0 bases, the J end by 1 base, with 12 bases between. The germline V gene encodes CDR1 MGHRA and CDR2 YSYEKL. The CDR3 sequence is 16 residues long. The CDR3 spells CASSQDRGEHNYGYTF. The CDR3 region has the DNA TGCGCCAGCAGCCAAGATAGGGGGGAGCATAACTATGGCTACACCTTC.

This chain links TRBV18 with TRBJ2-6; D is unresolved. The CDR3 covers 19 residues. Germline CDR1 KGHSH, CDR2 LQKENI. V shed 2 bases and J shed 0 bases, with 17 bases lying between them. Written as DNA, the CDR3 is TGTGCCAGCTCACCAAGATTCGGCCAGGCCATCTCTGGGGCCAACGTCCTGACTTTC. Encoded protein: CASSPRFGQAISGANVLTF.

This clone was detected only once. The rearrangement joins TRBV11-3 to TRBJ2-7; perhaps D is TRBD1 or TRBD2 (5 bases each). Trimming took off 6 bases at V and 2 bases at J, with 23 bases between the two ends. This CDR3 contains 17 residues. Germline assignment: CDR1 SGHNT and CDR2 YENEEA. CDR3 coding DNA: TGTGCCAGCAGACACAAAAGAAACGGGACGGCAGCCTACGAGCAGTACTTC. Translating it yields CASRHKRNGTAAYEQYF.

CDR3 in DNA: TGTGCCAGCAGCTCGGGACAATGGAACACTGAAGCTTTCTTT. Protein product: CASSSGQWNTEAFF. The V call is TRBV11-2, the J call TRBJ1-1; the D gene is possibly TRBD1 (6 bases). The CDR3 extends over 14 amino acids. Germline V gene data show CDR1 as SGHAT and CDR2 as FQNNGV. V dropped 4 bases and J dropped 1 base, with 10 bases sitting between them.